Below, 13 T cell receptor beta chains from the same sample are listed, as sequenced in a study of Ad26.COV2.S vaccination and SARS-CoV-2 variants. This table comes from immunoSEQ multiplex PCR, and its TCRdb copy is limited to in-frame clones, with some not included. The data show about 400,000 clones, roughly 90% seen once. Treatment given: 15 to 20 received Ad26.COV2.S at low or high dose, single or two shots; roughly five received placebo; per-sample allocation not given. At day 63 after the first vaccine or placebo injection, samples were drawn. The sequencing here drew on peripheral blood, taken in a trial of Ad26.COV2.S vaccine versus placebo. All receptors come from a person aged 18 to 59 who received the Ad26.COV2.S COVID-19 vaccine or a placebo.

This clone was observed a few times. The V gene is TRBV13, the J gene TRBJ2-6, with unresolved D. Between the trimmed V and J ends, which lost 4 bases and 1 base, there was a span of 17 bases. This CDR3 comprises 18 residues. Germline CDR1 PRHDT, CDR2 FYEKMQ (reference sequence). This chain's CDR3 is CASSSRPLGPSGANVLTF. The CDR3 DNA follows: TGTGCCAGCAGCTCCCGGCCGTTAGGTCCGTCTGGGGCCAACGTCCTGACTTTC.

The chain's CDR3 is CASTRGYEQYF. The CDR3 DNA follows: TGTGCCAGCACCCGAGGCTACGAGCAGTACTTC. V and J are TRBV7-8 and TRBJ2-7; unclear D gene. Germline CDR1 SGHVS, CDR2 FQNEAQ. The CDR3 is 11 amino acids. Trimming stripped 7 bases from V and 3 bases from J, with 7 bases between.

The rearrangement uses TRBV28 and TRBJ2-7; D may correspond to TRBD1 or TRBD2 (5 bases each). The CDR3 runs to 13 residues. The germline gives CDR1 MDHEN, CDR2 SYDVKM. Trimming stripped 4 bases from V and 5 bases from J, with 12 bases between. Written as DNA, the CDR3 is TGTGCCAGCAGTTCCCAGGGAGTTCACGAGCAGTACTTC. Translated: CASSSQGVHEQYF.

The V call is TRBV6-5, the J call TRBJ2-5; 8 bases fit TRBD2. This CDR3 contains 15 residues. CDR1 and CDR2 (germline): MNHEY, SVGAGI. The V gene end was trimmed by 2 bases and the J gene end by 1 base; junction bases not matched to a gene: 3. This chain's CDR3 is CASSYSLAGQETQYF. The CDR3 bases are TGTGCCAGCAGTTACAGCCTAGCGGGCCAAGAGACCCAGTACTTC.

A remark on this clone: Other DNA sequences within the sample encode an identical CDR3. The chain links TRBV6-5 to TRBJ2-7; D is ambiguous. V was shortened by 2 bases and J by 4 bases, with 3 bases between the two germline ends. CDR1 is MNHEY, CDR2 SVGAGI, per germline. This CDR3 contains 11 residues. The CDR3 is CASSYLYEQYF. The CDR3 bases are TGTGCCAGCAGTTACCTATACGAGCAGTACTTC.

The chain links TRBV7-9 to TRBJ1-1; D remains ambiguous. The V and J ends lost 2 bases and 1 base respectively, with 8 bases between them. The CDR3 loop spans 14 amino acids. Germline V CDR1 and CDR2: SEHNR, FQNEAQ (reference sequence). CDR3 DNA sequence: TGTGCCAGCAGCTTACGAGGGCAGAACACTGAAGCTTTCTTT. It is translated as CASSLRGQNTEAFF.

A single count supports this clone. This chain joins TRBV7-2 and TRBJ1-4, with D possibly TRBD1 on 5 matching bases. CDR3 size: 16 residues. Trimming took off 5 bases at V and 0 bases at J, with 13 bases between the two ends. Per germline, CDR1 SGHTA and CDR2 FQGNSA. CDR3 amino acids: CASSPTRGSTNEKLFF. CDR3 bases: TGTGCCAGCAGCCCAACCCGGGGGTCAACTAATGAAAAACTGTTTTTT. The complete variable domain, with remaining parts taken from reference TRBV7-2 and TRBJ1-4, reads GAGVSQSPSNKVTEKGKDVELRCDPISGHTALYWYRQSLGQGLEFLIYFQGNSAPDKSGLPSDRFSAERTGGSVSTLTIQRTQQEDSAVYLCASSPTRGSTNEKLFFGSGTQLSVL.

This sequence joins TRBV4-1 and TRBJ2-3; 11 bases fit TRBD2. Germline V gene data show CDR1 as MGHRA and CDR2 as YSYEKL. The CDR3 is 15 amino acids. V dropped 4 bases and J dropped 5; count of bases not matched to a gene: 5. CDR3 DNA sequence: TGCGCCAGCAGCCGATTAGCGGGGGGGAGAGATACGCAGTATTTT. Protein: CASSRLAGGRDTQYF.

The chain uses TRBV15 and TRBJ2-5, with TRBD1 matching 8 bases. V gave up 4 bases and J gave up 5 bases; unmatched junction bases: 3. Germline lookup yields CDR1 LNHNV and CDR2 YYDKDF (reference sequence). CDR3 size: 13 residues. This CDR3 is CATSMTGEETQYF. CDR3 DNA sequence: TGTGCCACCAGCATGACAGGGGAGGAGACCCAGTACTTC.

A single count supports this clone. The V call is TRBV5-6, the J call TRBJ2-3; D is tentatively TRBD1 or TRBD2 (5 bases each). Germline assignment: CDR1 SGHDT and CDR2 YYEEEE. The V and J ends lost 2 bases and 4 bases respectively, with 8 bases between them. CDR3 length: 13 amino acids. The CDR3 coding sequence is TGTGCCAGCAGCTTATTGGGGGCAGATACGCAGTATTTT. Translated, it gives CASSLLGADTQYF.

This sequence joins TRBV4-3 and TRBJ1-4, with unresolved D. CDR1 is LGHNA, CDR2 YSLEER, per germline. Trimming removed 3 bases at V and 8 bases at J, with 16 bases between. CDR3 length: 15 residues. The CDR3 reads CASSHSLDPWEKLFF. CDR3 coding DNA: TGCGCCAGCAGCCATAGTTTGGACCCCTGGGAAAAACTGTTTTTT.

The chain is built from TRBV12-3 or TRBV12-4 and TRBJ2-5; D gene uncertain. The CDR3 runs to 13 residues. The germline V and J ends were trimmed by 2 bases and 5 bases, with 9 bases remaining between them. The chain's CDR3 is CASSLNTEETQYF. CDR3 nucleotide sequence: TGTGCCAGCAGTTTAAATACCGAGGAGACCCAGTACTTC.

This clone has a handful of counts. The chain joins TRBV10-2 to TRBJ1-1; D gene unclear. V was pared by 2 bases and J by 5 bases, with 6 bases between. This CDR3 contains 12 residues. Per the germline V gene, CDR1 is WSHSY and CDR2 is SAAADI. CDR3 region: CASSEVVTEAFF. The CDR3 bases are TGCGCCAGCAGTGAGGTGGTTACTGAAGCTTTCTTT.